This T cell receptor (beta chain) was obtained from a study of blood T cell repertoires in COVID-19. Profiled with immunoSEQ multiplex PCR; TCRdb holds only in-frame clones, not every one. The sample lists around 310,000 clones, about 90% occurring once. Losses at the gene ends were 0 bases for V and 1 base for J; bases not matched to a gene: 5. The germline CDR1 and CDR2 sequences are SGHTA and FQGTGA. CDR3 length equals 16 residues. Participants spanned ages about 18 to 100 years and resided in about two dozen US areas. The chain is built from TRBV7-3 and TRBJ2-7, with 8 bases that match TRBD2. The TCR sequence derives from a woman aged 25 to 39 who had recovered from COVID-19. Sequences were obtained from PBMCs or T cells enriched from blood (not recorded which). CDR3 DNA sequence: TGTGCCAGCAGCTTAACCGGCGGGAGGACTTCCTACGAGCAGTACTTC. This gives the protein CASSLTGGRTSYEQYF.